This T cell receptor beta chain came from a study of T cell responses to AZD1222 COVID-19 vaccine. Overall study context: Combined were second doses at about 4 or about 12 weeks.

As regards this clone: The antigen remains unidentified.

The repertoire was sequenced with immunoSEQ multiplex PCR; TCRdb's copy has only in-frame clones and lacks some. The sample has roughly 130,000 clones; roughly 90% are singletons. Whole-study results and caveats: Donors, mostly white British, included more females; clonal diversity was possibly underestimated. No repertoire was sampled before or during the peak T cell response, only after it.

This sequence originates from an adult in good health. The specimen comprised peripheral blood, sampled on day 0 of AZD1222 vaccination.

The CDR3 protein is CASSFGHDSSNQPQHF. The CDR3 bases are TGTGCCAGCAGCTTCGGACACGACAGCAGCAATCAGCCCCAGCATTTT. V usage is TRBV21-1 and J usage is TRBJ1-5; the table's D call, TRBD1, has no DNA check behind it. TRBV21-1 is classified as a pseudogene. The CDR3 extends over 16 amino acids.